This entry describes one T cell receptor (beta chain). Produced via immunoSEQ multiplex PCR; TCRdb's table is partial and in-frame only. The data contain fewer than 80,000 clones, 90% of them singletons. This sample was taken from a study of blood T cell repertoires in COVID-19. This CDR3 comprises 14 residues. Germline-derived CDR1 and CDR2 are SEHNR and FQNEAQ (reference sequence). Trimming left V 5 bases short and J 3 bases short, with 13 bases between. The TCR comes from a man aged 50-59 years with acute or convalescent COVID-19. The gene calls are TRBV7-9 and TRBJ1-1; no clear D gene. Sequencing used peripheral blood. The CDR3 sequence: CASSRSIVDTEAFF. CDR3 in DNA: TGTGCCAGCAGCCGATCTATCGTCGACACTGAAGCTTTCTTT.